Sequencing of this TCR beta chain was carried out in a study of blood T cell dynamics during melanoma immunotherapy. In germline, CDR1 is SNHLY, CDR2 FYNNEI. V was pared by 6 bases and J by 8 bases, with 19 bases between. CDR3 length: 15 residues. Clones were sequenced by immunoSEQ multiplex PCR, and TCRdb holds only the in-frame ones, with some missing. The table lists 9,500 to 15,000 clones, roughly 90% of them singletons, with 4% to 5% in the top ten. This sample's time point: week 3, after first cycle of checkpoint inhibitor. This clonotype was sampled from a human donor with melanoma. The gene calls are TRBV2 and TRBJ1-4, with D unresolved. The sequencing here drew on blood, taken from a patient treated with checkpoint blockade. In nucleotides, the CDR3 is TGTGCCAGCAGCCCCCAGGACCTTGGTAGGGAAAAACTGTTTTTT. It is translated as CASSPQDLGREKLFF.